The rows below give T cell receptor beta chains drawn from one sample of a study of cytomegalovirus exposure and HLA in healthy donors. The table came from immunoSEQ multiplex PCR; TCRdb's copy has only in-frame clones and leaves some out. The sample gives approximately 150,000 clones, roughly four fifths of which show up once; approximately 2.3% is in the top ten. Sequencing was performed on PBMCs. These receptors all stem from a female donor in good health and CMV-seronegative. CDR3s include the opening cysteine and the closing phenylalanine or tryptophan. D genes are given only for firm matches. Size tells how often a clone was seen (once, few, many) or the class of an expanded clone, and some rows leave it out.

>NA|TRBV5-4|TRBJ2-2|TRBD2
TGTGCCAGCAGCCCGAGCGGACTAGCGGGTTTGAACACCGGGGAGCTGTTTTTT
CASSPSGLAGLNTGELFF
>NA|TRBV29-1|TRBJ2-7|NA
TGCAGCGCTACCCCCGCGGACACAGCCTACGAGCAGTACTTC
CSATPADTAYEQYF
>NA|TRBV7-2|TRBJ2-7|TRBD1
TGTGCCAGCAGCCGACAGGGAAAAAACTACGAGCAGTACTTC
CASSRQGKNYEQYF
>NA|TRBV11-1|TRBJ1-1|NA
TGTGCCAGCAGCTTCTTGGGGGGGGCTTCAGCTGAAGCTTTCTTT
CASSFLGGASAEAFF
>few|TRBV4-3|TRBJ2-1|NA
TGCGCCAGCAGCCCAGGGGAAGGGGCTGTGGATGAGCAGTTCTTC
CASSPGEGAVDEQFF
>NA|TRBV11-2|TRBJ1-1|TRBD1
TGTGCCAGCAGCTTCGGACAGGGATCTGAAGCTTTCTTT
CASSFGQGSEAFF
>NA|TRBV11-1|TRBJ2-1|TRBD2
TGTGCCAGCAGCGACTCCGGGACTAGCGGGAGGTATTCCTACAATGAGCAGTTCTTC
CASSDSGTSGRYSYNEQFF
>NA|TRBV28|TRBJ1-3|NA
TGTGCCAGCAGTCAGCTCTTAGGGGATGGAAACACCATATATTTT
CASSQLLGDGNTIYF
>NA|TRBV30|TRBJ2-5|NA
TGTGCCTGGAGTGTACGTGGCAGGATGGGAGAGACCCAGTACTTC
CAWSVRGRMGETQYF
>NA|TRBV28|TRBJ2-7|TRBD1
TGTGCCACCTGGGGCGGACAGGGCTACGAGCAGTACTTC
CATWGGQGYEQYF
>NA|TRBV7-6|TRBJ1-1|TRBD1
TGTGCCAGCAGCTTGGGACAGTACGTCACTGAAGCTTTCTTT
CASSLGQYVTEAFF
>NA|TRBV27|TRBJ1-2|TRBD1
TGTGCCAGCAGTTTCCGCTGGGACAGTAACTATGGCTACACCTTC
CASSFRWDSNYGYTF
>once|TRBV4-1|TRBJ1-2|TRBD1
TGCGCCAGCAGCCATCCGGACAGGGAAATTTATGGCTACACCTTC
CASSHPDREIYGYTF
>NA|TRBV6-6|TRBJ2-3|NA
TGTGCCAGCAGTTACACAGGGAAACTCGCAGATACGCAGTATTTT
CASSYTGKLADTQYF
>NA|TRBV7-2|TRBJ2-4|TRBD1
TGTGCCAGCAGTCTAATCCTCCTACAGGGGTCCAAAAACATTCAGTACTTC
CASSLILLQGSKNIQYF
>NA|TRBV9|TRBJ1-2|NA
TGTGCCAGCAGCGAAACAGGGATGAGTGGCTACACCTTC
CASSETGMSGYTF
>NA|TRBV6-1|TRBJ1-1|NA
TGTGCCAGCAGTGAACGGGAGAACACTGAAGCTTTCTTT
CASSERENTEAFF
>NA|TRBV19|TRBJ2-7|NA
TGTGCCAGTAGTATTAGGACAACAAGCTCCTACGAGCAGTACTTC
CASSIRTTSSYEQYF
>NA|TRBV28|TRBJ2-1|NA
TGTGCCAGCAGTTCCCCCCTAGCTCTCCTCGTACCCCTCTCCAATGAGCAGTTCTTC
CASSSPLALLVPLSNEQFF